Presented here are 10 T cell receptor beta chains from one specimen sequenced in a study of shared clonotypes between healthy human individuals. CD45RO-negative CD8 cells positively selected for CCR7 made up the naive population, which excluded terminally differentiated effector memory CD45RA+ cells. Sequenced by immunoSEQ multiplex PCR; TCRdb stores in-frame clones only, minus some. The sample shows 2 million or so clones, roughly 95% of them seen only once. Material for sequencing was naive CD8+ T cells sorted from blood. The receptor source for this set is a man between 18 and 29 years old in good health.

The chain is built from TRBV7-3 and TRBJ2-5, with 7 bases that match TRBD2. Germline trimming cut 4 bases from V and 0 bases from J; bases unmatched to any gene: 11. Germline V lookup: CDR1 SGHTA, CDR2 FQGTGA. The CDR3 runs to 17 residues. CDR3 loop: CASSSPLDGGNQETQYF. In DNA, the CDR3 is TGTGCCAGCAGCTCCCCCCTTGACGGGGGGAACCAAGAGACCCAGTACTTC.

This CDR3 reads CASSGGQGSSYNEQFF. For the CDR3, the DNA is TGCGCCAGCAGTGGGGGACAGGGAAGCTCCTACAATGAGCAGTTCTTC. V and J are TRBV10-2 and TRBJ2-1, with 9 bases aligning to TRBD1. The CDR3 extends over 16 amino acids. The junction had 4 bases not matched to a gene; V was cut back by 4 bases and J by 0 bases. Germline CDR1 is WSHSY and CDR2 is SAAADI.

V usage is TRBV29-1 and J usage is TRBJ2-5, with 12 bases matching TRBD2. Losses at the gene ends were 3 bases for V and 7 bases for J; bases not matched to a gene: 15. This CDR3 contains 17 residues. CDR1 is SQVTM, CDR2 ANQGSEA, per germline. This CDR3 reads CSVEQHQLAGGPGTQYF. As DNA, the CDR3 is TGCAGCGTTGAGCAACATCAACTAGCGGGAGGTCCAGGGACCCAGTACTTC.

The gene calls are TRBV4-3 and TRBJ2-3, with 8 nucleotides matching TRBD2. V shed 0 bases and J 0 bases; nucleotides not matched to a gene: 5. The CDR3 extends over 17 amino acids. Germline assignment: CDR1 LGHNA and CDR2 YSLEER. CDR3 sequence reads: CASSQDRIAGSTDTQYF. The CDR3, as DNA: TGCGCCAGCAGCCAAGATCGGATAGCGGGGAGCACAGATACGCAGTATTTT.

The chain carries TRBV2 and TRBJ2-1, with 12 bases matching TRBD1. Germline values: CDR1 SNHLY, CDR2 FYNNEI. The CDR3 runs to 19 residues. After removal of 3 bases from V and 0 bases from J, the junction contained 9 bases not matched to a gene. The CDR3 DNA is TGTGCCAGCAGTGATTCGGGACAGGGGGCTTGGAACTCCTACAATGAGCAGTTCTTC. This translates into CASSDSGQGAWNSYNEQFF. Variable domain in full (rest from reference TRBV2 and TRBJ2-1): EPEVTQTPSHQVTQMGQEVILRCVPISNHLYFYWYRQILGQKVEFLVSFYNNEISEKSEIFDDQFSVERPDGSNFTLKIRSTKLEDSAMYFCASSDSGQGAWNSYNEQFFGPGTRLTVL.

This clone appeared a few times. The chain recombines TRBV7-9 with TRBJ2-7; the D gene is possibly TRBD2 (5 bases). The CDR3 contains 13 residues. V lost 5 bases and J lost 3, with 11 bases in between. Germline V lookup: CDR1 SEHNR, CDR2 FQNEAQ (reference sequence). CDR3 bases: TGTGCCAGCAGCCCGCCGACTAACTACGAGCAGTACTTC. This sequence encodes CASSPPTNYEQYF.

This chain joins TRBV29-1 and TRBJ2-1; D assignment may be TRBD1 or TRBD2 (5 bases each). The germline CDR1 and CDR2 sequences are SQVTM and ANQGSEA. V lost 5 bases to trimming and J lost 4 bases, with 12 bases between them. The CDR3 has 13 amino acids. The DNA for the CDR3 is TGCAGCGTTCCGGGACCCAGATACAATGAGCAGTTCTTC. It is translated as CSVPGPRYNEQFF.

The CDR3 protein is CASSSDTRGGYTF. The DNA for the CDR3 is TGTGCCAGCAGTTCGGACACACGGGGGGGCTACACCTTC. J is TRBJ1-2 and V is TRBV27, with a weak D call TRBD1 (5 bases). Trimming left V 4 bases short and J 8 bases short, with 14 bases between. The CDR3 has 13 residues. The V gene's germline CDR1 is MNHEY and CDR2 SMNVEV (reference sequence).

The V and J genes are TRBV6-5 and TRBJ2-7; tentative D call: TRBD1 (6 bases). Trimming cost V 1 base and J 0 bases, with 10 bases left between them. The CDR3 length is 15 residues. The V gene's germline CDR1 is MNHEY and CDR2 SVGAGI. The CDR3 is CASSYFGTSSYEQYF. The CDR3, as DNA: TGTGCCAGCAGTTACTTCGGGACAAGCTCCTACGAGCAGTACTTC.

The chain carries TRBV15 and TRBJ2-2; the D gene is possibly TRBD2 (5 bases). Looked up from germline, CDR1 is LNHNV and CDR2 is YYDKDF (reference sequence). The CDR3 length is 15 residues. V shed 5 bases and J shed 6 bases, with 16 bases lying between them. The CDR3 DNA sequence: TGTGCCACCAGCGAAACTAGGGCACCGTCCGGGGAGCTGTTTTTT. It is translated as CATSETRAPSGELFF.